The T cell receptor beta chain under discussion was sequenced for a study of cytomegalovirus exposure and HLA in healthy donors. Primers included in the PCR were 60 Vbeta and 13 Jbeta primers. Method: immunoSEQ multiplex PCR; TCRdb's copy keeps in-frame clones and lacks some. The sample records roughly 190,000 clones, approximately 70% being singletons. The CDR3 length is 15 residues. V shed 10 bases and J 3 bases; nucleotides not matched to a gene: 8. CDR1 LGHNA and CDR2 YSLEER come from the germline V gene. The sequencing sample was made of PBMCs. This receptor was taken from a woman aged 30 to 39 in good health and CMV-seronegative. V is TRBV4-3 and J is TRBJ2-7, with 14 bases that match TRBD2. The chain's CDR3 is CATQQGLAGVYEQYF. The CDR3, as DNA: TGCGCCACGCAACAGGGACTAGCGGGAGTCTACGAGCAGTACTTC.